This TCR beta chain comes out of a study of T cell responses to AZD1222 COVID-19 vaccine. Regarding the study as a whole: There were mostly white British donors and more females than males, and clonal diversity was possibly underestimated. With dominance at 160-218 and 743-854, vaccine-associated CD4 TCRs spanned spike. Only a handful of AZD1222 recipients were seropositive at baseline.

TCRdb's copy holds only in-frame clones and misses some; the assay was immunoSEQ multiplex PCR. The data contain more than 100,000 clones, roughly nine tenths of them singletons. As for this clone: Its antigen is undetermined.

The CDR3 runs 13 residues. V lost 8 bases to trimming and J lost 3 bases; unmatched junction nucleotides: 1. Looked up from germline, CDR1 is MNHEY and CDR2 is SVGAGI. The origin of this receptor is an adult in good health. Sequenced here: peripheral blood, sampled on day 0 of AZD1222 vaccination. The chain combines TRBV6-5 with TRBJ1-1; TRBD1 aligns across 12 bases. CDR3 sequence (DNA): TGTGCCAGCGGGGACAGGGGGCACACTGAAGCTTTCTTT. This encodes CASGDRGHTEAFF.